The 14 T cell receptor beta chains presented below share a single source sample, sequenced in a study of CD8+CD57+ T cells in acquired aplastic anemia. CDR3 and TCR beta VDJ profiling relied on a genomic DNA template. TCRdb used MiXCR to reprocess the reads, holding one entry per CDR3 protein. The sample includes roughly 180,000 distinct CDR3 sequences, almost 50% seen only once; the top ten take 13%. All sequencing subjects had displayed CD8+CD57+ cell expansion on flow cytometry. The sample was sorted CD4+, CD8+, or CD8+CD57+ T cells (not recorded which) from PBMCs. Every receptor here comes from a human donor with aplastic anemia.

Only one count was recorded for this clonotype. The V and J genes are TRBV7-2 and TRBJ2-5; perhaps TRBD2 as D (7 bases). Deletions cut 8 bases from V and 4 bases from J, with 14 bases between. The CDR3 is 13 residues long. Germline V gene lookup returns CDR1 SGHTA and CDR2 FQGNSA. The CDR3: CASRRGGGETQYF. CDR3 nucleotides: TGTGCCAGCCGTAGAGGGGGGGGAGAGACCCAGTACTTC.

Details on this clonotype: A much larger clone is a single base away; this may be a read error. The rearrangement uses TRBV6-2 or TRBV6-3 and TRBJ1-2; D unresolved. The germline V gene has CDR1 MNHEY and CDR2 SVGEGT. This CDR3 has 15 residues. V was clipped by 6 bases and J by 4 bases, with 18 bases between them. The CDR3 coding sequence is TGTGCCAGCAGACAAGGACGGCCTCGGGTCTATGGCTACACCTTC. Translating gives CASRQGRPRVYGYTF.

The V and J genes are TRBV6-1 and TRBJ2-7; 8 bases are a match to TRBD1. V trimming: 5 bases; J trimming: 4 bases; junction bases outside the gene matches: 13. The germline V gene encodes CDR1 MNHNS and CDR2 SASEGT. This CDR3 comprises 16 residues. The CDR3 bases are TGTGCCAGCAGTCCCGACTCCGGGACAGGCTTTTACGAGCAGTACTTC. It specifies CASSPDSGTGFYEQYF.

The genes are TRBV10-3 and TRBJ1-6; D is possibly TRBD1 (5 bases). The CDR3 contains 14 residues. Germline-derived CDR1 and CDR2 are ENHRY and SYGVKD. Trimming cost V 5 bases and J 5 bases, with 10 bases left between them. The chain's CDR3 is CAISYRTDNSPLHF. CDR3 DNA sequence: TGTGCCATCAGTTACAGGACGGATAATTCACCCCTCCACTTT.

This clonotype was observed at least ten times. The chain is built from TRBV15 and TRBJ2-7; 13 nucleotides align to TRBD2. The CDR3 is 18 residues long. Germline assignment: CDR1 LNHNV and CDR2 YYDKDF (reference sequence). V shed 2 bases, J shed 2 bases, and the junction held 9 bases outside the gene matches. The CDR3 here is CATSRSATSGGTPYEQYF. For the CDR3, the DNA is TGTGCCACCAGCAGATCCGCGACTAGCGGGGGGACCCCCTACGAGCAGTACTTC.

This clonotype was seen at least ten times. The chain employs TRBV2 and TRBJ1-2, with TRBD1 identical over 7 bases. Germline V gives CDR1 SNHLY, CDR2 FYNNEI. Trimming at V came to 6 bases and at J to 9 bases, leaving 4 bases not matched to a gene. The CDR3 loop spans 11 amino acids. This chain's CDR3 is CASRLGGSYTF. The CDR3 bases are TGTGCCAGCAGGCTAGGGGGCAGCTACACCTTC.

This clonotype has just a few counts. This chain joins TRBV24-1 and TRBJ2-1; TRBD2 is a possible D gene (6 bases). Trimming left V 11 bases short and J 0 bases short, with 16 bases between. The length of the CDR3 is 15 residues. Germline values: CDR1 KGHDR, CDR2 SFDVKD. The CDR3 coding sequence is TGTGCCAGGTGGGACTGGGGGAGCTCCTACAATGAGCAGTTCTTC. As protein: CARWDWGSSYNEQFF.

The chain has TRBV20-1 and TRBJ2-1, with D unresolved. The length of the CDR3 is 14 residues. Per the germline V gene, CDR1 is DFQATT and CDR2 is SNEGSKA (reference sequence). Trimming removed 4 bases from V and 1 base from J, with 11 bases in between. The CDR3 DNA sequence: TGCAGTGCTAAGTGGGCTAATTCCTACAATGAGCAGTTCTTC. It translates to CSAKWANSYNEQFF.

This clonotype showed up many times. The J gene is TRBJ2-3, the V gene TRBV20-1; D remains unclear. The CDR3 covers 13 residues. Germline V lookup: CDR1 DFQATT, CDR2 SNEGSKA (reference sequence). CDR3 sequence: CSPQSPSTDTQYF. The DNA for the CDR3 is TGCAGCCCTCAGTCCCCTTCGACAGATACGCAGTATTTT.

As concerns this clonotype: A junction end diverges from the germline sequence, so it may reflect a read error. The gene calls are TRBV15 and TRBJ2-6, with D unresolved. This CDR3 contains 15 residues. Germline CDR1 reads LNHNV; CDR2 reads YYDKDF (reference sequence). The CDR3 DNA is TGTGCCACTAGCAGAGATTGGGCTGGGGCCAACGTCCTGACTTTC. It yields the protein CATSRDWAGANVLTF.

CDR3 protein: CASSLGGRLAHYEQYF. The DNA of the CDR3 is TGTGCCAGCAGCTTGGGTGGGCGGCTGGCTCACTACGAGCAGTACTTC. The rearrangement links TRBV5-4 to TRBJ2-7; D is unresolved. This CDR3 has 16 residues. V was pared by 0 bases and J by 3 bases, with 16 bases between. Germline CDR1 SGHNT, CDR2 YYREEE (reference sequence).

In the case of this clonotype: At one end the junction does not follow the germline gene, possibly because of a read error. This sequence joins TRBV7-7 and TRBJ2-1, with 8 bases fitting TRBD1. Per the germline V gene, CDR1 is SSHAT and CDR2 is FNYEAQ (reference sequence). The CDR3 spans 15 residues. CDR3 in DNA: TGTGCTAGCAGCTTAGGTACAGGGGGTTTCAATGAGCAGTTCTTC. It yields the protein CASSLGTGGFNEQFF.

This clonotype was counted only a few times. This sequence joins TRBV28 and TRBJ1-3; 7 nucleotides align to TRBD1. V trimming: 6 bases; J trimming: 3 bases; junction bases outside the gene matches: 8. This CDR3 comprises 15 residues. Germline V gene sequence: CDR1 MDHEN, CDR2 SYDVKM. The CDR3 coding sequence is TGTGCCAGCAGCGGTAGACAGGGTCGTGGAAACACCATATATTTT. The encoded protein is CASSGRQGRGNTIYF.

The rearrangement links TRBV7-6 to TRBJ1-1; D is uncertain. Germline V gene data show CDR1 as SGHVS and CDR2 as FNYEAQ. CDR3 length: 14 amino acids. V lost 2 bases, J lost 6 bases, and 13 bases lay in between. The CDR3 loop reads CASSLTPAAPEAFF. In nucleotides, the CDR3 is TGTGCCAGCAGCTTAACCCCGGCGGCACCTGAAGCTTTCTTT.